The present T cell receptor (beta chain) was sequenced within a study of regulatory T cells in long-lasting Graves disease. CDR3 regions were amplified by Arm-PCR using iRepertoire HTBI primers to build TCR beta libraries. MiXCR, applied by TCRdb to the multiplex PCR reads, yields one record per CDR3 protein. In the table there are around 500,000 distinct CDR3 sequences, roughly 20% of which are singletons. Time point here: persistent/refractory GD, antithyroid drugs over 5 years with positive TRAb. PBMCs provided the RNA from which the TCR library was made. Trimming cost V 6 bases and J 5 bases, with 16 bases left between them. CDR3 length: 14 amino acids. Germline V gene sequence: CDR1 MNHNS, CDR2 SASEGT.

The chain joins TRBV6-1 to TRBJ1-1; the D gene is possibly TRBD1 (5 bases). This receptor was identified in a female donor with Graves disease. The specimen was peripheral blood mononuclear cells (PBMCs), collected when the disease was refractory, from a patient treated with antithyroid drugs. The CDR3 nucleotides are TGTGCCAGCAGCTTCCTTAGGGGAGTGACTGAAGCTTTCTTT. This translates into CASSFLRGVTEAFF.